The T cell receptor beta chain under discussion was sequenced for a study of blood T cell repertoires in COVID-19 (TCRdb year 2020). In terms of the full investigation: Collaborator samples came from the United States, Italy and Spain and covered acute and convalescent phases of COVID-19. The material from the prospective study consisted of cDNA or gDNA derived from T cells, B-cell-depleted T cells, or PBMCs. Subjects who had been exposed to COVID-19, were actively infected with it, or had recovered from it provided the deeply sampled blood TCRbeta repertoires that made up the dataset. A freely available public database, intended as a resource for researchers studying the immune response to SARS-CoV-2, is where the repertoires were released. The samples were drawn from the first 160 participants of the ongoing ImmuneRACE study and from under 1,500 subjects provided by 6 global collaborators. The sample metadata nearly always contained a de-identified subject ID, COVID-19 status, age in years and sex. HLA class I and class II types, where available, came from metadata supplied by the sample provider rather than from assay-based typing.

TCRbeta CDR3 regions were amplified from genomic DNA using the immunoSEQ Assay, a bias-controlled multiplex PCR. As for how the authors treated the data: Nucleated cell counts per sample were estimated from amplification of reference gene primers within the assay. To quantify the absolute abundance of each unique TCRbeta CDR3 rearrangement, sequence reads were collapsed and filtered. For each sample, productive Simpson clonality was calculated as the square root of Simpson's diversity index across productive rearrangements. Here the immuneACCESS table is served through TCRdb, limited to in-frame sequences with V and J called. Missing clones are a known gap in these copies; in checked studies unresolved V genes cover under half, and the rest lacks a known reason. That table is the source of V, J and clone size, and D and trimming were worked out from the DNA. For this sample the table gives approximately 270,000 clones, of which 70% to 90% were detected only once. Clones ranked in the top ten supply approximately 4% of the sample.

General findings and caveats noted by the study authors: Clinical and demographic metadata were provided uncurated, with the amount varying by source and participant.

Participants in the prospective study were enrolled through a virtual design, were aged roughly 18 to 100 years, and lived in fewer than 30 United States geographic areas. In the prospective study, cohorts were assigned on the basis of participant-reported clinical history obtained from a screening survey and a study questionnaire. Recovered participants in ImmuneRACE Cohort 3 were defined as having two consecutive negative NP/OP PCR tests, clearance from a healthcare professional, or resolution of symptoms. Each participant in the prospective study had whole blood, serum and a nasopharyngeal or oropharyngeal swab collected by mobile phlebotomists. Additional blood draws and questionnaires over an approximately two-month period could optionally be provided by prospective study participants. Blood samples from the prospective study were shipped frozen or at room temperature prior to DNA extraction.

About this clone itself: The antigen it binds to is not known. No much larger clone is present one base from it, and per-base qualities are unavailable.

The V end loses 2 bases and the J end loses 5 bases, and a stretch of 9 bases separates them. The CDR3 sequence holds 14 residues, the cysteine and phenylalanine included. CDR3 DNA is the only sequence kept; it has 42 bases, read in frame from the first base. In the germline V gene, CDR1 corresponds to MNHEY and CDR2 to SVGAGI. This chain is built from TRBV6-5 and TRBJ2-2, with no confidently assigned D gene. The receptor was isolated from a woman in her thirties who had recovered from COVID-19. Material for sequencing was PBMCs or T cells enriched from blood (not recorded which). The bases are TGTGCCAGCAGTTACGGCAGGTTAACCGGGGAGCTGTTTTTT. Its coded protein is CASSYGRLTGELFF.